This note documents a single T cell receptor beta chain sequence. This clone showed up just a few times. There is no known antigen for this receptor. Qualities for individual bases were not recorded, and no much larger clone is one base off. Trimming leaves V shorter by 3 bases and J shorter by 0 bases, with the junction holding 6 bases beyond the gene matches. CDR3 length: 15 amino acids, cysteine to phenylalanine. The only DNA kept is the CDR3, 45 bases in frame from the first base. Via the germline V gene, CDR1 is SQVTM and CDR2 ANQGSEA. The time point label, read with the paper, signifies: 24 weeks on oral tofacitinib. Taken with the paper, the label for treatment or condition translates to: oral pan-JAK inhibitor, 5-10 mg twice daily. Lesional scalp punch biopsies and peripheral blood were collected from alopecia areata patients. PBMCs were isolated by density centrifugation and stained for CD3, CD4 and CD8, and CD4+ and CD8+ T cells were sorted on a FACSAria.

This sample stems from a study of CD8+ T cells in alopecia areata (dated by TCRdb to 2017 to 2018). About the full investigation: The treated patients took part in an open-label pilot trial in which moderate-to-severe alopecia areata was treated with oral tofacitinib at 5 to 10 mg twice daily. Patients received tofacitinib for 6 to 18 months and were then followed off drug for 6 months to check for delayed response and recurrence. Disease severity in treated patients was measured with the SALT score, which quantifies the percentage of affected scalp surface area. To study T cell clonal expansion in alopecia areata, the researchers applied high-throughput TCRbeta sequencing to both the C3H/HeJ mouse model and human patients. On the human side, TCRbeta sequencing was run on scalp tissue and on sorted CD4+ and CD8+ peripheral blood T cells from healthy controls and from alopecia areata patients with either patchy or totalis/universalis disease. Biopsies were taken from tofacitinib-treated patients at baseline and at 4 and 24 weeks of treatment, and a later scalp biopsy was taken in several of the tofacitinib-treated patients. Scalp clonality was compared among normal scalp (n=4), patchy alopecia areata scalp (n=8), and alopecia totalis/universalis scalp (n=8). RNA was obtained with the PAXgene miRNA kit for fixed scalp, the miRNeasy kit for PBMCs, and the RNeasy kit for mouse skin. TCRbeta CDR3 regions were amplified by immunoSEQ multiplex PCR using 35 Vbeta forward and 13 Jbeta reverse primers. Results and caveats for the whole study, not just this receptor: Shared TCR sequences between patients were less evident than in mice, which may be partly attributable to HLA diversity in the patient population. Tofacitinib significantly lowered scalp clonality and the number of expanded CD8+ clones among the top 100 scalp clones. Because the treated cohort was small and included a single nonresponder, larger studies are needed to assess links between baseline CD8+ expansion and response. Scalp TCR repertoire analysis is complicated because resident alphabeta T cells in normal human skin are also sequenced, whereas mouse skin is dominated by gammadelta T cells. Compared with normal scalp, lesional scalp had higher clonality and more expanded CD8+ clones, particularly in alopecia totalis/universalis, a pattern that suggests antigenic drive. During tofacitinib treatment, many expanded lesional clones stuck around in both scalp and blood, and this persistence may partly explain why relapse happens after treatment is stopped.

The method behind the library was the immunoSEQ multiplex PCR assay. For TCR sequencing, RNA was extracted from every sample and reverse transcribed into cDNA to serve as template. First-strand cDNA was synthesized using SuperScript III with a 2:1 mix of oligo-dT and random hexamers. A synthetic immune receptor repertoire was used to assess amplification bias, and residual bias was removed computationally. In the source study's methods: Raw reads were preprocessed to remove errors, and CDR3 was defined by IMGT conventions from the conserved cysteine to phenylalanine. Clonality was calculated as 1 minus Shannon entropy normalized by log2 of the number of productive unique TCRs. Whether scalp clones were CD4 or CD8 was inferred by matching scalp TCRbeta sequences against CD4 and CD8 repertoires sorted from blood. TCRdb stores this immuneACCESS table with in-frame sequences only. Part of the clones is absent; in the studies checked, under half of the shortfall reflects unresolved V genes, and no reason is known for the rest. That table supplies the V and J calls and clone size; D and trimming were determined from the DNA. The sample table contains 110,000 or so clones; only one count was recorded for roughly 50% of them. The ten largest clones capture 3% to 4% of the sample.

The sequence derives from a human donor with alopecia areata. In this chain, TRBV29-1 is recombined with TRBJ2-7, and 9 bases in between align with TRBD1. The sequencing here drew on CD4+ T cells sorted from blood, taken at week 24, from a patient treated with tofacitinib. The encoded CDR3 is CSVEDGTGSSYEQYF. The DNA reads TGCAGCGTTGAGGACGGGACAGGGAGCTCCTACGAGCAGTACTTC.